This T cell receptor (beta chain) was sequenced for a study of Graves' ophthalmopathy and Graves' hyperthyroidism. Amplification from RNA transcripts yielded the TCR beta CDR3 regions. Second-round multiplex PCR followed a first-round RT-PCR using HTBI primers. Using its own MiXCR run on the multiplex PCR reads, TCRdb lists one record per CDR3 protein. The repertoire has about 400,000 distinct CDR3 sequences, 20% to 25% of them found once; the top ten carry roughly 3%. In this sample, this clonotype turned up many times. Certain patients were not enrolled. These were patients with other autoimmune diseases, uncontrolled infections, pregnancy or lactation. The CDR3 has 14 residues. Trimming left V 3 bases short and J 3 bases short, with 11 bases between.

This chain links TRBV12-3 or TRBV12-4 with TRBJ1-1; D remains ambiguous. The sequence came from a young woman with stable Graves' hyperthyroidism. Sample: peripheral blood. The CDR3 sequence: CASSLFLVHTEAFF. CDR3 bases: TGTGCCAGCAGTTTGTTCCTCGTCCACACTGAAGCTTTCTTT.